The 8 T cell receptor beta chains below come from one sample, sequenced in a study of post-analysis software for immune sequencing data. Sequencing libraries made from TCR beta cDNA carried unique molecular identifiers. TCRdb reanalysed the PCR reads using MiXCR and keeps one entry per CDR3 protein. The repertoire holds roughly 570,000 distinct CDR3 sequences, with around 31% as singletons. For these TCRs, the target antigens are not known. General study findings and limits: Compared with controls, patients had more of roughly five TRBV segments, including TRBV5-6, TRBV5-1 and TRBV20-1.

Input material: blood. These receptors originate from a girl aged 2-17 years with multiple sclerosis.

A word on this clonotype: This CDR3 fails to terminate in the conserved phenylalanine or tryptophan, so it likely reflects a read error. The chain links TRBV4-1 to TRBJ2-7; possibly TRBD1 or TRBD2 for D (5 bases each). Germline V gene sequence: CDR1 MGHRA, CDR2 YSYEKL. There are 15 residues in the CDR3. V lost 2 bases and J lost 2, with 13 bases in between. DNA of the CDR3: TGCGCCAGCAGCCAACCTGGGACGTACCCCTACGAGCAGTACTGC. It codes for CASSQPGTYPYEQYC.

This clonotype showed up just a few times. The chain recombines TRBV10-3 with TRBJ2-3; D is undetermined. The CDR3 has 18 amino acids. V was shortened by 0 bases and J by 0 bases, with 16 bases between the two germline ends. Germline CDR1 is ENHRY and CDR2 is SYGVKD. The CDR3 DNA sequence: TGTGCCATCAGTGAGTCTGGCAGGCAATCCCCTAGCACAGATACGCAGTATTTT. Translated, it gives CAISESGRQSPSTDTQYF.

The V call is TRBV5-1, the J call TRBJ2-2; 11 bases are shared with TRBD2. This CDR3 is built from 19 residues. V lost 0 bases, J lost 0 bases, and 7 bases stayed unmatched. In germline, CDR1 is SGHRS, CDR2 YFSETQ. The CDR3 DNA reads as TGCGCCAGCAGCTTGGGGCTAGCGGGGGGCACGACGAACACCGGGGAGCTGTTTTTT. It encodes CASSLGLAGGTTNTGELFF.

This clonotype appeared a few times. This chain joins TRBV6-5 and TRBJ2-3, with TRBD1 as a possible D gene (5 bases). Germline V gene sequence: CDR1 MNHEY, CDR2 SVGAGI. The germline V and J ends were trimmed by 0 bases and 0 bases, with 13 bases remaining between them. This CDR3 is 17 amino acids long. Here the CDR3 reads CASSYSGQEPSTDTQYF. Here the CDR3 DNA reads TGTGCCAGCAGTTACTCGGGGCAGGAGCCTAGCACAGATACGCAGTATTTT.

This clonotype has a handful of counts. The gene calls are TRBV11-2 and TRBJ2-1; 9 nucleotides align to TRBD2. Per germline, CDR1 SGHAT and CDR2 FQNNGV. There are 16 residues in the CDR3. The V and J ends lost 1 base and 1 base, in that order; junction bases with no gene match: 2. CDR3 coding DNA: TGTGCCAGCAGCTTAGGTAGCGGGGGTTCCTACAATGAGCAGTTCTTC. Translation gives CASSLGSGGSYNEQFF.

The chain has TRBV7-2 and TRBJ2-4; 7 positions match TRBD1. Gene TRBJ2-7 matches the end of the DNA better, so the J call may be wrong. The V gene's germline CDR1 is SGHTA and CDR2 FQGNSA. The CDR3 has 14 amino acids. CDR3 in amino acids: CASSRTSQGDEQYF. CDR3 coding DNA: TGTGCCAGCAGCCGTACCTCCCAGGGGGACGAGCAGTACTTC.

This rearrangement joins TRBV10-3 to TRBJ2-6, with a possible D match to TRBD1 (6 bases). CDR3 size: 13 residues. V lost 0 bases, J lost 14 bases, and 11 bases lay in between. Germline CDR1 and CDR2: ENHRY and SYGVKD. CDR3 DNA: TGTGCCATCAGTGAGTCAGGGGGAACGATCCTGACTTTC. This translates into CAISESGGTILTF.

The chain has TRBV15 and TRBJ2-5; TRBD2 matches at 8 bases. The V gene end was trimmed by 0 bases and the J gene end by 7 bases; junction bases not matched to a gene: 10. The CDR3 contains 16 residues. Germline V gives CDR1 LNHNV, CDR2 YYDKDF (reference sequence). Written as DNA, the CDR3 is TGTGCCACCAGCAGAGATCGAGGTAGCGGGGAAGGGACCCAGTACTTC. Translated: CATSRDRGSGEGTQYF.